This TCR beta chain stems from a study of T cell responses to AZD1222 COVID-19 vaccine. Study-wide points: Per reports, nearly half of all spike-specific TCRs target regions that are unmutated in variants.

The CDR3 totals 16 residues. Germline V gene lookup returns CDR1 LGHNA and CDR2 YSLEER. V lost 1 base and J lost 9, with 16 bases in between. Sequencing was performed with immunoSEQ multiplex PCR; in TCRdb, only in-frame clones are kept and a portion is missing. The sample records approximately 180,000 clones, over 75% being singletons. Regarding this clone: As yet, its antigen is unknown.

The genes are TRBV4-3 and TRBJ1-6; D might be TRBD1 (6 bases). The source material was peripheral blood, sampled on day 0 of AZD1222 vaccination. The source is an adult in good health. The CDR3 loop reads CASSQGQGQRGSPLHF. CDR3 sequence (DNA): TGCGCCAGCAGCCAAGGTCAGGGGCAAAGAGGTTCACCCCTCCACTTT.